This is a list of T cell receptor beta chains from one sample in a study of cytomegalovirus exposure and HLA in healthy donors. TCRdb's table, derived via immunoSEQ multiplex PCR, lists solely in-frame clones and lacks some. The sample lists 80,000 to 100,000 clones; roughly 80% were seen once. The sequenced sample was PBMCs. The receptors were sampled from a man aged 50 to 60 in good health and CMV-seropositive. Both conserved end residues are part of each CDR3. Each record gives: clone size, J gene, V gene, D gene, CDR3 protein, CDR3 DNA. A D gene is named only where the DNA matches it firmly. Size is omitted from some rows. Given values are once, few, many or a class for expanded clones.

clone_size: NA
j_call: TRBJ2-7
v_call: TRBV10-3
d_call: NA
cdr3_aa: CAISPQGKPYEQYF
cdr3_nt: TGTGCCATCAGTCCGCAGGGGAAACCCTACGAGCAGTACTTC

clone_size: NA
j_call: TRBJ1-2
v_call: TRBV2
d_call: NA
cdr3_aa: CASSGSGFVYTF
cdr3_nt: TGTGCCAGCAGTGGCAGCGGATTTGTCTACACCTTC

clone_size: NA
j_call: TRBJ1-2
v_call: TRBV7-9
d_call: NA
cdr3_aa: CASSPRQANYGYTF
cdr3_nt: TGTGCCAGCAGCCCCCGACAGGCTAACTATGGCTACACCTTC

clone_size: NA
j_call: TRBJ1-1
v_call: TRBV7-3
d_call: NA
cdr3_aa: CASSESPGDTEAFF
cdr3_nt: TGTGCCAGCAGCGAGTCGCCGGGAGACACTGAAGCTTTCTTT

clone_size: NA
j_call: TRBJ2-1
v_call: TRBV7-6
d_call: TRBD2
cdr3_aa: CASSLPRTSGGEQFF
cdr3_nt: TGTGCCAGCAGCTTGCCTCGGACTAGCGGGGGTGAGCAGTTCTTC

clone_size: once
j_call: TRBJ1-2
v_call: TRBV5-4
d_call: TRBD1
cdr3_aa: CASSQDRGQGGYTF
cdr3_nt: TGTGCCAGCAGCCAGGACAGGGGGCAGGGTGGCTACACCTTC

clone_size: NA
j_call: TRBJ2-3
v_call: TRBV19
d_call: TRBD2
cdr3_aa: CASSRLAGDTDTQYF
cdr3_nt: TGTGCCAGTAGTCGACTAGCGGGGGACACAGATACGCAGTATTTT

clone_size: NA
j_call: TRBJ2-5
v_call: TRBV5-8
d_call: TRBD2
cdr3_aa: CASSRLAGGPETQYF
cdr3_nt: TGTGCCAGCAGCAGACTAGCGGGGGGGCCGGAGACCCAGTACTTC

clone_size: NA
j_call: TRBJ1-6
v_call: TRBV30
d_call: NA
cdr3_aa: CAWSGGTAGNSPLHF
cdr3_nt: TGTGCCTGGAGCGGGGGGACCGCCGGAAATTCACCCCTCCACTTT

clone_size: few
j_call: TRBJ2-1
v_call: TRBV21-1
d_call: NA
cdr3_aa: CASRKLHDRGQQFF
cdr3_nt: TGTGCCAGCAGAAAACTCCACGACAGGGGCCAGCAGTTCTTC

clone_size: NA
j_call: TRBJ1-5
v_call: TRBV29-1
d_call: NA
cdr3_aa: CSVRQSSNQPQHF
cdr3_nt: TGCAGCGTTCGACAGTCTAGCAATCAGCCCCAGCATTTT

clone_size: few
j_call: TRBJ2-2
v_call: TRBV30
d_call: TRBD2
cdr3_aa: CAWSGQRGGPGELFF
cdr3_nt: TGTGCCTGGAGTGGCCAGCGGGGGGGCCCCGGGGAGCTGTTTTTT

clone_size: NA
j_call: TRBJ1-5
v_call: TRBV7-6
d_call: NA
cdr3_aa: CASSLQDQPQHF
cdr3_nt: TGTGCCAGCAGCTTGCAGGATCAGCCCCAGCATTTT

clone_size: once
j_call: TRBJ1-6
v_call: TRBV6-1
d_call: NA
cdr3_aa: CASSELSGSPLHF
cdr3_nt: TGTGCCAGCAGCGAACTTTCGGGTTCACCCCTCCACTTT

clone_size: NA
j_call: TRBJ1-2
v_call: TRBV2
d_call: NA
cdr3_aa: CATLGQPDYGYTF
cdr3_nt: TGTGCCACCCTAGGACAGCCCGACTATGGCTACACCTTC

clone_size: NA
j_call: TRBJ1-1
v_call: TRBV5-4
d_call: TRBD1
cdr3_aa: CASSSSRDRRNTEAFF
cdr3_nt: TGTGCCAGCAGCTCTTCAAGGGACAGGAGGAACACTGAAGCTTTCTTT

clone_size: NA
j_call: TRBJ2-1
v_call: TRBV30
d_call: TRBD1
cdr3_aa: CAWSEGTGSYEQFF
cdr3_nt: TGTGCCTGGAGTGAGGGGACAGGGAGTTACGAGCAGTTCTTC

clone_size: few
j_call: TRBJ2-7
v_call: TRBV27
d_call: TRBD1
cdr3_aa: CASSTGASYEQYF
cdr3_nt: TGTGCCAGCAGCACAGGGGCCTCCTACGAGCAGTACTTC